These 24 T cell receptor beta chains were sequenced from one sample in a study of control samples from healthy donors and cancer patients (dated by TCRdb to about 2020). The receptor library was made with the immunoSEQ multiplex PCR assay. Entries here come from immuneACCESS through TCRdb and include only in-frame sequences with V and J called. Some clones fail to appear in such tables; in the studies checked, an unresolved V gene covers under half of the shortfall, and the cause of the remainder is unknown. This sample has approximately 84,000 clones in its table, and around 82% of those were observed once. The top ten clones comprise approximately 9.4% of the sample. The sample was blood. These receptors all stem from a woman aged 55-75 years in good health.

The V and J genes are TRBV12-3 or TRBV12-4 and TRBJ2-7, with D possibly TRBD1 on 5 matching bases. With 6 bases removed from V and 3 bases from J, the gap between germline ends came to 12 bases. The CDR3 consists of 13 residues. The CDR3 coding sequence is TGTGCCAGCAGGATAGGGGCAGACTACGAGCAGTACTTC. Protein sequence: CASRIGADYEQYF.

This sequence joins TRBV10-1 and TRBJ2-7; D not resolved. The CDR3 runs to 11 residues. Trimming shortened V by 5 bases and J by 7 bases, and 9 bases separated the two germline ends. Germline assignment: CDR1 WNHNN and CDR2 SYGVQD (reference sequence). This chain's CDR3 is CASSNAREQYF. The CDR3 DNA reads as TGCGCCAGCAGTAACGCGCGGGAGCAGTACTTC.

In DNA, the CDR3 is TGTGCCAGCAGCCTTCTAAGTGACGGTAATTCACCCCTCCACTTT. Translation gives CASSLLSDGNSPLHF. The chain employs TRBV14 and TRBJ1-6; unclear D gene. The CDR3 length is 15 residues. Germline V CDR1 and CDR2: SGHDN, FVKESK. The ends were cut back, 4 bases at V and 6 bases at J, with 13 bases in the middle.

This chain joins TRBV6-5 and TRBJ2-7; D is possibly TRBD1 (6 bases). Trimming removed 6 bases at V and 3 bases at J, with 15 bases between. Germline V gene sequence: CDR1 MNHEY, CDR2 SVGAGI. The CDR3 is 14 amino acids. CDR3 DNA: TGTGCCAGCAGCTTCAGGGGTCTACACTACGAGCAGTACTTC. It is translated as CASSFRGLHYEQYF.

V usage is TRBV2 and J usage is TRBJ1-6; no clear D. Germline loops: CDR1 SNHLY, CDR2 FYNNEI. Trimming stripped 9 bases from V and 0 bases from J, with 12 bases between. The CDR3 has 15 amino acids. The CDR3 sequence: CASVQDGSYNSPLHF. The CDR3 DNA is TGTGCCAGTGTGCAGGACGGCTCCTATAATTCACCCCTCCACTTT.

The rearrangement links TRBV6-5 to TRBJ1-6, with 8 bases lining up with TRBD1. The CDR3 contains 15 residues. V gave up 4 bases and J gave up 7 bases; unmatched junction bases: 6. The germline V gene encodes CDR1 MNHEY and CDR2 SVGAGI. The CDR3: CASSSLGTGNSPLHF. CDR3 coding DNA: TGTGCCAGCAGTTCCCTCGGGACAGGAAATTCACCCCTCCACTTT.

This chain connects TRBV9 to TRBJ1-6; 7 bases map to TRBD1. The CDR3 sequence is 15 residues long. Germline-derived CDR1 and CDR2 are SGDLS and YYNGEE. V lost 4 bases and J lost 7; bases outside the gene matches: 8. In DNA form, the CDR3 reads TGTGCCAGCAGCCCTTGGGACAGCGTAAATTCACCCCTCCACTTT. It specifies CASSPWDSVNSPLHF. The entire variable domain, with the rest obtained from reference TRBV9 and TRBJ1-6, is as follows: DSGVTQTPKHLITATGQRVTLRCSPRSGDLSVYWYQQSLDQGLQFLIQYYNGEERAKGNILERFSAQQFPDLHSELNLSSLELGDSALYFCASSPWDSVNSPLHFGNGTRLTVT.

In nucleotides, the CDR3 is TGTGCCAGCTTGGGAGGGAACACTAATGAAAAACTGTTTTTT. Translated, it gives CASLGGNTNEKLFF. The rearrangement uses TRBV18 and TRBJ1-4, with D hard to call. V lost 7 bases to trimming and J lost 2 bases, with 11 bases between them. The CDR3 runs to 14 residues. Germline assignment: CDR1 KGHSH and CDR2 LQKENI.

This clone was detected once. The chain recombines TRBV6-2 or TRBV6-3 with TRBJ2-1, with D perhaps matching TRBD2 (7 bases). Trimming took 5 bases from V and 12 from J, leaving 11 bases between them. Germline CDR1 MNHEY, CDR2 SVGEGT. The CDR3 spans 11 residues. CDR3 sequence reads: CASSRGASQFF. DNA for the CDR3: TGTGCCAGCAGTCGGGGGGCCTCGCAGTTCTTC.

This chain uses TRBV5-4 with TRBJ1-2, with TRBD1 as a possible D gene (5 bases). Trimming removed 0 bases at V and 3 bases at J, with 12 bases between. The CDR3 has 15 residues. Germline CDR1 and CDR2: SGHNT and YYREEE (reference sequence). CDR3 protein: CASSLVLATDYGYTF. The CDR3 DNA is TGTGCCAGCAGCTTGGTATTGGCGACAGACTATGGCTACACCTTC.

This clone was picked up one time. The V gene is TRBV3-1 (or the pseudogene TRBV3-2), the J gene TRBJ2-7; D might be TRBD1 or TRBD2, each matching 5 bases. The length of the CDR3 is 16 residues. V lost 0 bases and J 2 bases, leaving 14 bases between the germline ends. Germline V CDR1 and CDR2: LGHDT, YNNKEL (reference sequence). CDR3 coding DNA: TGTGCCAGCAGCCAAGATACGAGTGGGGGAACCTACGAGCAGTACTTC. Protein: CASSQDTSGGTYEQYF.

The chain couples TRBV6-6 to TRBJ1-5; D gene unclear. The CDR3 extends over 16 amino acids. Trimming stripped 6 bases from V and 0 bases from J, with 15 bases between. The germline gives CDR1 MNHNY, CDR2 SVGAGI (reference sequence). As DNA, the CDR3 is TGTGCCAGCAGCTCTCTTGGGTCAGATAGCAATCAGCCCCAGCATTTT. Its translation: CASSSLGSDSNQPQHF.

The chain carries TRBV3-1 (or the pseudogene TRBV3-2) and TRBJ1-5; 9 positions agree with TRBD1. Germline V gene sequence: CDR1 LGHDT, CDR2 YNNKEL (reference sequence). The V and J ends lost 0 bases and 0 bases, in that order; junction bases with no gene match: 6. The CDR3 runs to 18 residues. CDR3 in DNA: TGTGCCAGCAGCCAAGACCGGGACAGGGAGGATAGCAATCAGCCCCAGCATTTT. It codes for CASSQDRDREDSNQPQHF.

The chain combines TRBV7-9 with TRBJ2-7; D remains ambiguous. Germline V CDR1 and CDR2: SEHNR, FQNEAQ (reference sequence). The CDR3 spans 11 residues. Between the trimmed V and J ends, which lost 4 bases and 6 bases, there was a span of 7 bases. CDR3 DNA sequence: TGTGCCAGCAGCTCCGCCTCCGAGCAGTACTTC. It encodes CASSSASEQYF.

The J gene is TRBJ1-1, the V gene TRBV28; 7 bases line up with TRBD1. CDR3 length equals 15 residues. V lost 5 bases and J lost 4; bases outside the gene matches: 10. Germline V gives CDR1 MDHEN, CDR2 SYDVKM. The CDR3 loop is CASSPQGELSTEAFF. The CDR3 nucleotides are TGTGCCAGCAGTCCGCAGGGGGAACTATCCACTGAAGCTTTCTTT.

J is TRBJ1-5 and V is TRBV7-8, with TRBD1 matching over 8 bases. With 1 base clipped from V and 2 bases from J, the junction kept 4 bases outside the gene matches. Germline V gene data show CDR1 as SGHVS and CDR2 as FQNEAQ. The CDR3 runs 16 residues. CDR3 nucleotides: TGTGCCAGCAGCTTAGTTACAGGGGGGCGCAATCAGCCCCAGCATTTT. Its protein product is CASSLVTGGRNQPQHF.

The chain carries TRBV29-1 and TRBJ1-6; no firm D call. The germline V gene has CDR1 SQVTM and CDR2 ANQGSEA. The CDR3 totals 14 residues. V lost 7 bases and J 5 bases, leaving 15 bases between the germline ends. CDR3 in DNA: TGCAGCGCCCTACTGGACGGGAATAATTCACCCCTCCACTTT. Residues: CSALLDGNNSPLHF.

V usage is TRBV4-2 and J usage is TRBJ2-7; the D is unclear. The germline V gene encodes CDR1 LGHNA and CDR2 YNFKEQ. Trimming stripped 4 bases from V and 0 bases from J, with 13 bases between. The CDR3 totals 15 residues. The CDR3: CASSPSTLSSYEQYF. The CDR3 nucleotides are TGTGCCAGCAGCCCCTCGACCCTGAGCTCCTACGAGCAGTACTTC.

The chain combines TRBV7-9 with TRBJ2-7; 8 nucleotides align to TRBD1. This CDR3 contains 14 residues. V lost 5 bases to trimming and J lost 3 bases; unmatched junction nucleotides: 6. Germline-derived CDR1 and CDR2 are SEHNR and FQNEAQ (reference sequence). The CDR3 nucleotides are TGTGCCAGCAGCCCCGGGACAGGTAGCTACGAGCAGTACTTC. Translation gives CASSPGTGSYEQYF. Variable domain in full (rest from reference TRBV7-9 and TRBJ2-7): DTGVSQNPRHKITKRGQNVTFRCDPISEHNRLYWYRQTLGQGPEFLTYFQNEAQLEKSRLLSDRFSAERPKGSFSTLEIQRTEQGDSAMYLCASSPGTGSYEQYFGPGTRLTVT.

CDR3 coding DNA: TGCAGTGCTACCGGGACCCACGAGCAGTACTTC. It encodes CSATGTHEQYF. V usage is TRBV20-1 and J usage is TRBJ2-7; possibly TRBD1 or TRBD2 for D (5 bases each). This CDR3 region has 11 residues. CDR1 is DFQATT, CDR2 SNEGSKA, per germline (reference sequence). V was clipped by 4 bases and J by 5 bases, with 9 bases between them.

The chain links TRBV29-1 to TRBJ2-1; D not resolved. Germline values: CDR1 SQVTM, CDR2 ANQGSEA. The CDR3 length is 12 residues. V gave up 3 bases and J gave up 1 base, with 4 bases separating them. Here the CDR3 reads CSVDRSYNEQFF. DNA of the CDR3: TGCAGCGTTGACAGGTCCTACAATGAGCAGTTCTTC.

The rearrangement uses TRBV18 and TRBJ2-5; maybe TRBD2 (5 bases). The CDR3 is 14 residues long. From germline, CDR1 is KGHSH and CDR2 LQKENI. The ends were cut back, 3 bases at V and 9 bases at J, with 17 bases in the middle. The CDR3 reads CASSPEAADLAQYF. CDR3 DNA: TGTGCCAGCTCACCGGAAGCGGCGGACCTGGCCCAGTACTTC.

The gene calls are TRBV3-1 (or the pseudogene TRBV3-2) and TRBJ2-7, with TRBD2 matching 8 bases. The length of the CDR3 is 15 residues. The V gene's germline CDR1 is LGHDT and CDR2 YNNKEL (reference sequence). The trim removed 4 bases at V and 0 bases at J, leaving 5 bases unmatched. The chain's CDR3 is CASSRSGSVSYEQYF. Here the CDR3 DNA reads TGTGCCAGCAGCCGGAGCGGGAGTGTCTCCTACGAGCAGTACTTC.

The chain recombines TRBV10-3 with TRBJ2-1, with 7 bases matching TRBD1. V dropped 10 bases and J dropped 0; count of bases not matched to a gene: 6. Germline CDR1 is ENHRY and CDR2 is SYGVKD. This CDR3 has 14 amino acids. CDR3 in amino acids: CATRGPGSYNEQFF. The DNA of the CDR3 is TGTGCCACTAGGGGGCCAGGCTCCTACAATGAGCAGTTCTTC.